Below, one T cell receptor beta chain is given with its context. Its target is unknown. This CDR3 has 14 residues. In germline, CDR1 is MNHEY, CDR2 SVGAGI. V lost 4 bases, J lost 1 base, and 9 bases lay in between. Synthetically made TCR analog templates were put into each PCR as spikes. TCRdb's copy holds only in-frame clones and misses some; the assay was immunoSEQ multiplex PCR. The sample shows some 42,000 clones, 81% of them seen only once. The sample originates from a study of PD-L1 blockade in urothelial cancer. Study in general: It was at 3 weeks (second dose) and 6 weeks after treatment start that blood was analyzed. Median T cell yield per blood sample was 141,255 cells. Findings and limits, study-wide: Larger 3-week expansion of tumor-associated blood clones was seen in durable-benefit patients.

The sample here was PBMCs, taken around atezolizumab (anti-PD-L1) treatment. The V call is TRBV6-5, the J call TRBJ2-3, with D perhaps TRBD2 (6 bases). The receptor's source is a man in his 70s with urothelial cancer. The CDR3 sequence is CASSLSSGTDTQYF. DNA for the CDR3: TGTGCCAGCAGTTTATCTAGCGGCACAGATACGCAGTATTTT.